Below, 5 T cell receptor beta chains from the same sample are listed, as sequenced in a study of PD-1 blockade in classical Hodgkin lymphoma. Assay used: immunoSEQ multiplex PCR; TCRdb lists only in-frame clones, some missing. The sample gives tens of thousands of clones, around four fifths of which show up once; over 8% is in the top ten. Time point given: cycle 4 day 1 (C4D1), after 6 weeks of nivolumab. With no exception, relapse followed autologous stem cell transplantation in all patients, and brentuximab vedotin exposure varied. The sample here was peripheral blood mononuclear cells (PBMCs), taken before the fourth cycle of nivolumab. The receptors were gathered from a human donor with classical Hodgkin lymphoma.

This clone was seen just once. The gene calls are TRBV11-2 and TRBJ2-1; 11 bases match TRBD2. The length of the CDR3 is 14 residues. The J segment lost 6 bases and the V segment lost 5 bases, leaving 3 bases of the junction unmatched. CDR1 is SGHAT, CDR2 FQNNGV, per germline. In DNA form, the CDR3 reads TGTGCCAGCAGCCCTAGCGGGAGGAGCAATGAGCAGTTCTTC. It translates to CASSPSGRSNEQFF.

The chain links TRBV6-5 to TRBJ2-2; 10 bases agree with TRBD2. Germline trimming cut 6 bases from V and 4 bases from J; bases unmatched to any gene: 5. The germline V gene encodes CDR1 MNHEY and CDR2 SVGAGI. The CDR3 runs to 15 residues. CDR3 amino acids: CASSSIAGGTGELFF. The CDR3 DNA follows: TGTGCCAGCAGCTCAATAGCGGGGGGCACCGGGGAGCTGTTTTTT.

The V and J genes are TRBV11-2 and TRBJ2-3; 9 nucleotides match TRBD2. Germline trimming cut 2 bases from V and 7 bases from J; bases unmatched to any gene: 7. This CDR3 comprises 15 residues. Germline V lookup: CDR1 SGHAT, CDR2 FQNNGV. CDR3 coding DNA: TGTGCCAGCAGCTTAACCCCGACTAGCGGATATACGCAGTATTTT. The encoded protein is CASSLTPTSGYTQYF.

The rearrangement links TRBV7-6 to TRBJ2-1; D is possibly TRBD2 (5 bases). Looked up from germline, CDR1 is SGHVS and CDR2 is FNYEAQ. The germline V and J ends were trimmed by 5 bases and 7 bases, with 12 bases remaining between them. The CDR3 covers 13 residues. The CDR3 nucleotides are TGTGCCAGCAGCCCCCGGCGGGCAAATGAGCAGTTCTTC. Translation gives CASSPRRANEQFF.

This clone turned up a few times. The chain is built from TRBV5-5 and TRBJ2-7; 8 bases agree with TRBD2. The V gene end was trimmed by 4 bases and the J gene end by 4 bases; junction bases not matched to a gene: 10. The CDR3 runs 15 residues. The germline V gene has CDR1 SGHKS and CDR2 YYEKEE (reference sequence). The CDR3 region has the DNA TGTGCCAGCAGCGCGGGTGGCGGGAGGAGTTACGAGCAGTACTTC. Protein: CASSAGGGRSYEQYF.